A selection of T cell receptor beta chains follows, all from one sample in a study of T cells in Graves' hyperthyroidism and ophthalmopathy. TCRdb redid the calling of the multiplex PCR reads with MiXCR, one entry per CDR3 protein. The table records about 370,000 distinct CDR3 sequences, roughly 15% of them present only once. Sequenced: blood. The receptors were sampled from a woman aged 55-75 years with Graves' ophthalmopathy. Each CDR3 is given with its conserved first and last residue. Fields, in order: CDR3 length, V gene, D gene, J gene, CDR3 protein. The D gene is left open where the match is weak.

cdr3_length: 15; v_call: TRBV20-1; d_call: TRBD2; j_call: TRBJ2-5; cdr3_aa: CSASTAGGNQETQYF
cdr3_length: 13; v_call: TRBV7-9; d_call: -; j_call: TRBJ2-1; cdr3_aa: CASNPTYKDEQFF
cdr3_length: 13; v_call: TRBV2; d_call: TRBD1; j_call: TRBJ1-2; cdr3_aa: CASSEGTGLGYTF
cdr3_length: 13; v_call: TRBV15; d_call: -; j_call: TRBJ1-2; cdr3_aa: CATSRDSHYGYTF
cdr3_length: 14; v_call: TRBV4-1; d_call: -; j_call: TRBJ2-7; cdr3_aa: CASSQYRDSYEQYF
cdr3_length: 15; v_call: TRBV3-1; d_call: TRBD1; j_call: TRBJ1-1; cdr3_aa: CASSQADRGPTEAFF
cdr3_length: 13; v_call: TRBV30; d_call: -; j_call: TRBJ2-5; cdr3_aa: CAWSVSGGETQYF
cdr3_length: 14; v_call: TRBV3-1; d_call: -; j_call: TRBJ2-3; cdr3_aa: CASSPIAGTDTQYF
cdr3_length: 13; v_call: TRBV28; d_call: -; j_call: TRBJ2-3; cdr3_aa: CASSPPGSITQYF
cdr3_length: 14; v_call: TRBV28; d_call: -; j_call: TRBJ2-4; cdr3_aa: CASAGGAQGNIQYF
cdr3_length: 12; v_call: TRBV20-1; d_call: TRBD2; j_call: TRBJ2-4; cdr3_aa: CSAPRLRESQYF
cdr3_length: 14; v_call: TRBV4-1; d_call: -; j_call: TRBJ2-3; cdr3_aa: CASSQDRVRATQYF
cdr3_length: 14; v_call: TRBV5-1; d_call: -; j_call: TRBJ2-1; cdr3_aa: CASRAENSYNEQFF
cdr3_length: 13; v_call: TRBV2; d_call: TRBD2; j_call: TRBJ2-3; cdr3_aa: CASSDDSGGTQYF
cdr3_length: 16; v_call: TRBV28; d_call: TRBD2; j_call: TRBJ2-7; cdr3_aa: CASSFTRLAGLYEQYF
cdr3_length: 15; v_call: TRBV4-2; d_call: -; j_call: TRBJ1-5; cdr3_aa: CASSRTRDGNQPQHF
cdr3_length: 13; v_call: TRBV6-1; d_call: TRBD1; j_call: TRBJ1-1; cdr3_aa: CASSPGGWTEAFF
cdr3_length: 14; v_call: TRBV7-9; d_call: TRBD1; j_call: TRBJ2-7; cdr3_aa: CASSRGQGFNEQYF
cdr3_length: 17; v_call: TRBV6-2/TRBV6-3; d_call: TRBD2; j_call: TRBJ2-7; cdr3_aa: CASVEVGPAGVPYEQYF
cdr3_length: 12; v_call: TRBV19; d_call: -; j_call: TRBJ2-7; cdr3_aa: CASSVRTGEQYF
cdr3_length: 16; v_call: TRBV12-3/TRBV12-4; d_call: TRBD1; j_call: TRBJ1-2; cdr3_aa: CASSLDGTGGNYGYTF
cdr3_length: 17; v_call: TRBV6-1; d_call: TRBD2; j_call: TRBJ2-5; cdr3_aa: CASSAPRSGRKQETQYF
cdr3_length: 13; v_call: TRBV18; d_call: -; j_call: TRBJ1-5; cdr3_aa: CAGSPQQAQPQHF
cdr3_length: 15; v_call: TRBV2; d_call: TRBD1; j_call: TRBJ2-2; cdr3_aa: CASSEAQTGGEELFF
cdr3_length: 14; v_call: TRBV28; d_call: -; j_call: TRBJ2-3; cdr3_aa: CASMRPDSTDTQYF
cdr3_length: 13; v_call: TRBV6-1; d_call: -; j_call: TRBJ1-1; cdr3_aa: CANRQHGNTEAFF
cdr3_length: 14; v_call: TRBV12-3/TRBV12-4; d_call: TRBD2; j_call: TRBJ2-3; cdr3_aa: CASSFSRETDTQYF
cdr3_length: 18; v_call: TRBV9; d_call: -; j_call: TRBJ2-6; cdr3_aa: CASSPRTETPSGANVLTF
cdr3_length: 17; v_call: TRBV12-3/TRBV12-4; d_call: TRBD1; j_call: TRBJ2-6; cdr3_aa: CASSPGDRGSGANVLTF